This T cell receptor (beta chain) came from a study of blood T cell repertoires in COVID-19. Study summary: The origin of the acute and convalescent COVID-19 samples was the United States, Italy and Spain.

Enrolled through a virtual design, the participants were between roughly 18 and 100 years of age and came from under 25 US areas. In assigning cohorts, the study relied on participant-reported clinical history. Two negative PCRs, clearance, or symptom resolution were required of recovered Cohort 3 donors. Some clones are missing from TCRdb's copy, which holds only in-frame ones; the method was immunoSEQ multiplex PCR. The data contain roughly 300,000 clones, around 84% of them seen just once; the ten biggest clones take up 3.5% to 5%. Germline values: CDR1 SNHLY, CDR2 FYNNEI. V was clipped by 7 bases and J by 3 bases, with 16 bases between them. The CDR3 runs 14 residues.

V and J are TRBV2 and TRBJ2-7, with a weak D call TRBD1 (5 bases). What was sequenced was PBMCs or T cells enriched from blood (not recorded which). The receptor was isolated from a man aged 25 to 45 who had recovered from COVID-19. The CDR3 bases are TGTGCCAGCAACTTCGAAGGGGCCAGCTACGAGCAGTACTTC. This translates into CASNFEGASYEQYF.